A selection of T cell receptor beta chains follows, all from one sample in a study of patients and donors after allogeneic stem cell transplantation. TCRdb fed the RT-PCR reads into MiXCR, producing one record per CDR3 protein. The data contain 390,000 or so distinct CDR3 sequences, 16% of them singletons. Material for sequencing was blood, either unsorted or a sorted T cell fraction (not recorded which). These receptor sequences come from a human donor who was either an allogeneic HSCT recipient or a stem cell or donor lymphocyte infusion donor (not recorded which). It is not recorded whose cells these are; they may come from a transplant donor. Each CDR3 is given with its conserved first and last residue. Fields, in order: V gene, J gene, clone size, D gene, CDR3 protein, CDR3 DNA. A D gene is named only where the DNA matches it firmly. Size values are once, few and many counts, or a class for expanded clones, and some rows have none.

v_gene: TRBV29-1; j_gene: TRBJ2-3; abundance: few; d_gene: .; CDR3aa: CSVGVSIRADTQYF; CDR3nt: TGCAGCGTTGGAGTCTCGATACGGGCAGATACGCAGTATTTT
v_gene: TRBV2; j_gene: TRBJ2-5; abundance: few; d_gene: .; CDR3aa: CASSESRGRGQETQYF; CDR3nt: TGTGCCAGCAGTGAGTCCCGGGGGCGCGGACAAGAGACCCAGTACTTC
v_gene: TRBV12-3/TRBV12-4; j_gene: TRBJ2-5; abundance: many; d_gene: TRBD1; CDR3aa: CASSEDRYQETQYF; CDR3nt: TGTGCCAGCAGTGAGGACAGGTACCAAGAGACCCAGTACTTC
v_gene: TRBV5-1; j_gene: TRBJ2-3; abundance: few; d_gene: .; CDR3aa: CASSFLGYTDTQYF; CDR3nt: TGCGCCAGCAGCTTTTTGGGGTACACAGATACGCAGTATTTT
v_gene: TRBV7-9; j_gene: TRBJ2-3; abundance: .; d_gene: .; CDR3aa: CASSLGGRDTDTQYF; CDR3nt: TGTGCCAGCAGCTTAGGGGGGCGCGACACAGATACGCAGTATTTT
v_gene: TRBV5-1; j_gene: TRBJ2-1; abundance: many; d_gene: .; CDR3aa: CASTRTGYNEQFF; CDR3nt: TGCGCCAGCACCCGGACCGGTTACAATGAGCAGTTCTTC
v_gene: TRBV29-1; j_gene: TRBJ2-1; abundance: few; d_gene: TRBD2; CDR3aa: CSVEWGTSGPYNEQFF; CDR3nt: TGCAGCGTTGAATGGGGGACTAGCGGGCCCTACAATGAGCAGTTCTTC
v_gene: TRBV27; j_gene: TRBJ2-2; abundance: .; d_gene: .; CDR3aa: CASSSPSKQTTNTGELFF; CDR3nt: TGTGCCAGCAGTTCCCCCAGTAAACAGACTACGAACACCGGGGAGCTGTTTTTT
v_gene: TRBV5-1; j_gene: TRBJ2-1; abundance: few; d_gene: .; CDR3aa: CASSFRLGGISHTNEQFF; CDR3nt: TGCGCCAGCAGCTTTAGGTTGGGGGGCATAAGTCACACGAATGAGCAGTTCTTC
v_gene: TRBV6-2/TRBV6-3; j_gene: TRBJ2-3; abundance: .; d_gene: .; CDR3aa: CASSYSVYRRRTDTQYF; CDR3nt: TGTGCCAGCAGTTACTCGGTCTATCGGAGGAGAACAGATACGCAGTATTTT
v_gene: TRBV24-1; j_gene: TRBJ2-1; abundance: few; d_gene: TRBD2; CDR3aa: CATSAPGLAGGSNEQFF; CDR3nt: TGTGCCACCAGTGCCCCGGGACTAGCGGGAGGGTCCAATGAGCAGTTCTTC
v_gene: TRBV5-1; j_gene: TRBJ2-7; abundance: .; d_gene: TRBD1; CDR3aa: CASSRTGMSYEQYF; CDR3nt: TGCGCCAGCAGCCGGACAGGAATGTCCTACGAGCAGTACTTC
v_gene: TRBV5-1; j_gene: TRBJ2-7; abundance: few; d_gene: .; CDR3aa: CASSSPSASGSYEQYF; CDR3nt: TGCGCCAGCAGCTCGCCCTCCGCGAGCGGCTCCTACGAGCAGTACTTC
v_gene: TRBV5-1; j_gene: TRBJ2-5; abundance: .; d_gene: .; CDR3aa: CASSLAVAAPGETQYF; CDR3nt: TGCGCCAGCAGCTTGGCGGTGGCCGCCCCGGGGGAGACCCAGTACTTC
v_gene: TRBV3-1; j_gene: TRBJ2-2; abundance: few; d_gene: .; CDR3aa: CASSLQKGGELFF; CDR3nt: TGTGCCAGCAGCCTTCAGAAGGGGGGGGAGCTGTTTTTT
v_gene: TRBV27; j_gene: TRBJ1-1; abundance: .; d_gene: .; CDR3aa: CASSLSINPGNTEAFF; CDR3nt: TGTGCCAGCAGTTTATCGATAAATCCAGGAAACACTGAAGCTTTCTTT
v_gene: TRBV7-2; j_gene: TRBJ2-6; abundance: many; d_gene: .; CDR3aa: CASSGSSTSSGANVLTF; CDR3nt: TGTGCCAGCAGCGGTTCCAGTACGAGCTCTGGGGCCAACGTCCTGACTTTC
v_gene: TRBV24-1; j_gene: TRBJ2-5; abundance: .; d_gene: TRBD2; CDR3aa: CATSDALAGGTETQYF; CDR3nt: TGTGCCACCAGTGATGCCCTAGCGGGAGGGACTGAGACCCAGTACTTC
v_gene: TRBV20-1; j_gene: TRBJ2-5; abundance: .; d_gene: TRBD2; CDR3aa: CSAPTSGRAAETQYF; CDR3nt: TGCAGTGCTCCCACAAGTGGGAGGGCGGCAGAGACCCAGTACTTC
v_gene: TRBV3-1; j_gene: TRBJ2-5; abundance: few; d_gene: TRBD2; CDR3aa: CASSQDLVGAGLEETQYF; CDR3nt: TGTGCCAGCAGCCAAGATTTGGTGGGAGCGGGGCTGGAAGAGACCCAGTACTTC